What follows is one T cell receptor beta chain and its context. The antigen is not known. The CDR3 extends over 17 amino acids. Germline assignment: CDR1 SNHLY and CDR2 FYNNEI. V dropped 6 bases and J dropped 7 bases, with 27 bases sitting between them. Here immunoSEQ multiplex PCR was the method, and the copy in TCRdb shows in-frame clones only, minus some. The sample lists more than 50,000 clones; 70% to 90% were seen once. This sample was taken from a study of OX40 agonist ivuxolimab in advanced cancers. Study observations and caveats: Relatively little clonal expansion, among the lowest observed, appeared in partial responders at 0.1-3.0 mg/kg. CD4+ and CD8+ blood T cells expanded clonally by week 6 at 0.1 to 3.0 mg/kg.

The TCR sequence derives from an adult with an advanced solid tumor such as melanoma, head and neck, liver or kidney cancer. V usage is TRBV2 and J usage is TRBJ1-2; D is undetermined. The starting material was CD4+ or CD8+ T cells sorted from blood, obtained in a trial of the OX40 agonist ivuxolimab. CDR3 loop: CASRPRPFVYPDGGYTF. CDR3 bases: TGTGCCAGCAGACCTCGTCCTTTTGTGTATCCCGACGGTGGCTACACCTTC.